The following is a TCR beta chain sequence with its context. This clonotype occurred a few times. There is no known antigen for this receptor. The input lacks base qualities; no much larger clone sits a single base away. Trimming leaves V shorter by 0 bases and J shorter by 4 bases, with the junction holding 1 base beyond the gene matches. From a lookup of the germline V gene, CDR1 and CDR2 are LGHNA and YNFKEQ. The CDR3 goes from the cysteine to the phenylalanine over 15 residues. Solely the CDR3 DNA is kept, with 45 bases framed from the first base. This record comes from a study of blood T cells in healthy people across ages (dated by TCRdb to the mid-2010s). As for the study more broadly: In model experiments, template switching captured roughly one uniquely barcoded TCR beta cDNA molecule for every two T cells. Two additional independent replicas of 1 million unique cDNA reads from the same blood draw were analyzed for two donors (one aged 18 to 30 and one aged 80 or older). Donors of different ages were randomly distributed across sequencing lanes to avoid experimental bias. The donors were split into four age groups: young (average 16 years), middle-aged (more than 35), aged (over 55) and long-lived (approximately 80). The study measured age-related changes in TCR beta repertoire diversity using deep sequencing normalized with unique cDNA molecular identifiers.

Systemically healthy Caucasian individuals from Russia, 35 to 40 in total and aged about 6 to 95 years, were included as donors. Each donor gave roughly 11 milliliters of peripheral blood, drawn into EDTA-treated Vacutainer tubes. Ficoll-Paque density-gradient centrifugation was used to isolate PBMCs, with at least 6.5 million per sample. Total RNA was extracted from PBMCs with Trizol reagent, with at least 5.5 micrograms obtained per sample. The percentages of naive CD45RAhigh/CD27high T cells were determined by flow cytometry on a PBMC aliquot from every donor. Findings and caveats that apply to the study as a whole: Total diversity estimates from one million sequenced T cells were considered lower bounds and underestimates. Compared with the aged group, the long-lived group had more naive CD4+ T cells, fewer expanded clones and increased TCR diversity, suggesting age selection. Observed TCR beta diversity per million T cells fell roughly linearly with age, and a significant reduction was already apparent by age around 36. A strong correlation was found between observed TCR beta diversity and the percentage of naive T cells measured by flow cytometry. Because profiling used bulk unsorted PBMCs, naive and antigen-experienced compartments could not be compared conclusively. Because donor CMV infection status was unknown, age-related changes in expanded clonotypes were potentially confounded.

Libraries came from 5' RACE. The sequencing machine was an Illumina HiSeq 2500. The second PCR ran for roughly 7 to 11 cycles and used a J-beta primer mix along with a sample-barcoded 5' primer. A template-switch 5' adaptor carrying 12 random nucleotides introduced a unique molecular identifier onto each TCR beta cDNA molecule. Each sample yielded at least 3 million CDR3-containing paired-end reads. First-strand cDNA was synthesized from all RNA with the Mint cDNA synthesis kit, primed by a TRBC-specific oligonucleotide. Following uracil-DNA glycosylase treatment, a first 18-cycle PCR with universal primers M1SS and BC2_uni_R was performed on all cDNA. For the original study's pipeline: Normalization of each sample was performed by random selection of 1 million high-quality reads, each carrying a distinct molecular identifier. Reads with shared molecular identifiers were discarded instead of being binned into consensus sequences. MiTCR, run with a Q25 quality threshold and the strictest error-elimination algorithm, handled CDR3 identification, clonotype clustering and error correction. A nonparametric unseen species model with Euler transformation was used to estimate a lower bound on total TCR beta diversity. Using fastp at Q25 and MiXCR, TCRdb reprocessed the public reads and kept productive beta chains. Identical CDR3 proteins give one entry, which carries the most common genes and DNA. TCRdb's processing, not the authors', yielded these V and J calls. This sample has hundreds of thousands of distinct CDR3 sequences in its table, and 56% of those were observed once. Clones ranked in the top ten supply roughly 24% of the sample.

The chain is made from TRBV4-2 and TRBJ1-4; 8 central bases correspond to TRBD1. The receptor was isolated from a man between 40 and 49 years old in good health. The sequencing sample was made of blood. The DNA sequence is given as TGTGCCAGCAGCCAAGACACAGGGGGTAATGAAAAACTGTTTTTT. Translated, it reads CASSQDTGGNEKLFF.